Sequencing of this T cell receptor (beta chain) was carried out in a study of T-cell reconstitution after alpha-beta-depleted transplantation in children. Trimming shortened V by 6 bases and J by 5 bases, and 19 bases separated the two germline ends. Germline values: CDR1 DFQATT, CDR2 SNEGSKA (reference sequence). This CDR3 has 14 amino acids. Unique molecular identifiers were incorporated during preparation of the TCRbeta library. In TCRdb, the PCR reads were re-called with MiXCR into one record per CDR3 protein. The sample has 200,000 to 250,000 distinct CDR3 sequences, 6.5% to 9% seen once. Findings and caveats of the study: Certain patients had high TCRbeta diversity at day 60, and it came from recipient T cells and thymic progenitors that survived. T cells produced anew were the main source of T-cell counts and diversity one year after transplant. As was reported, about two months after transplant, alpha-beta T cells came from several hundred expanded graft clones.

Note on this clonotype: Its target is not known.

This clonotype was obtained from a male patient between 10 and 17 years old who had a stem cell transplant for acute lymphoblastic leukemia, so the T cells may come from the graft donor. The material sequenced was PBMCs, mostly from graft donor cells, taken 180 days after TCRalphabeta/CD19-depleted stem cell transplant. This sequence joins TRBV20-1 and TRBJ2-5; D assignment may be TRBD1 or TRBD2 (6 bases each). CDR3 region: CSAPRGGSYETQYF. In DNA form, the CDR3 reads TGCAGTGCACCGAGAGGGGGGTCATATGAGACCCAGTACTTC.